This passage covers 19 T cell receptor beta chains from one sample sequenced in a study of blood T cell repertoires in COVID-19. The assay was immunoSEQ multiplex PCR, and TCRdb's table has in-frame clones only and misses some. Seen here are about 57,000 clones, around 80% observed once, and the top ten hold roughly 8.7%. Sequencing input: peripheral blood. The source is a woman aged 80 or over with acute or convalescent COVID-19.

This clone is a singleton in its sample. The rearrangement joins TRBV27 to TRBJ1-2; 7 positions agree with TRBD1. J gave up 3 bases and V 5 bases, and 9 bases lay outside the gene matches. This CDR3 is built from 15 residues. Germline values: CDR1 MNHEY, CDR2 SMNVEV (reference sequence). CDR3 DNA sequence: TGTGCCAGCAGTAAAGGGGGCGGGGGGGACTATGGCTACACCTTC. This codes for CASSKGGGGDYGYTF.

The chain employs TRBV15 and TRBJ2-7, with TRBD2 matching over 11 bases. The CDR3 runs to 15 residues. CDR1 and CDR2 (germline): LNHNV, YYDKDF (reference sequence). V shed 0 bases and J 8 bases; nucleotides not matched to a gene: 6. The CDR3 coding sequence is TGTGCCACCAGCAGAGACCAGACTAGCGGGGTAAAGCAGTACTTC. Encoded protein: CATSRDQTSGVKQYF. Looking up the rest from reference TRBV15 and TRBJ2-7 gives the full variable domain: DAMVIQNPRYQVTQFGKPVTLSCSQTLNHNVMYWYQQKSSQAPKLLFHYYDKDFNNEADTPDNFQSRRPNTSFCFLDIRSPGLGDTAMYLCATSRDQTSGVKQYFGPGTRLTVT.

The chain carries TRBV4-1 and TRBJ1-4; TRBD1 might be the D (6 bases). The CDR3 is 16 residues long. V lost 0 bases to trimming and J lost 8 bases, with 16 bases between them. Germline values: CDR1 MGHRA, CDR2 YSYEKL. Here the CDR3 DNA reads TGCGCCAGCAGCCAAGAAGGTACTGGGGGCTACGAAAAACTGTTTTTT. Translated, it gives CASSQEGTGGYEKLFF.

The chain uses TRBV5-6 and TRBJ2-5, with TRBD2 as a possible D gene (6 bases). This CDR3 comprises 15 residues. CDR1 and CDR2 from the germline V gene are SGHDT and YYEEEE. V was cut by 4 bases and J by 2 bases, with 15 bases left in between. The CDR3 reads CASSPRGYRQETQYF. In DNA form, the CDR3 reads TGTGCCAGCAGCCCCCGGGGGTACCGACAAGAGACCCAGTACTTC.

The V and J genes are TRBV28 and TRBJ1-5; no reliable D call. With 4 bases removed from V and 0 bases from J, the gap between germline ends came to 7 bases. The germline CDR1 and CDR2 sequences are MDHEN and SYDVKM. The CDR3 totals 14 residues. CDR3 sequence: CASSSPYSNQPQHF. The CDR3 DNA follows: TGTGCCAGCAGTTCGCCCTATAGCAATCAGCCCCAGCATTTT.

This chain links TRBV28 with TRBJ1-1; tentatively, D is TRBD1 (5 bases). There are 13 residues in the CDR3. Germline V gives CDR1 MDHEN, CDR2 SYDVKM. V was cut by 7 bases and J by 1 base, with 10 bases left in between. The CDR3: CASKEGPNTEAFF. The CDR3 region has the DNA TGTGCCAGCAAGGAGGGACCGAACACTGAAGCTTTCTTT.

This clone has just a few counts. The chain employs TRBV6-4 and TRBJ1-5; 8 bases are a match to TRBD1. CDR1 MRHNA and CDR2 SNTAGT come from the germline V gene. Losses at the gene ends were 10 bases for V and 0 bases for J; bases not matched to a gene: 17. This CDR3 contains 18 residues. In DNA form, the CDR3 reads TGTGCCACCCAAGTGTGGGACAGGTCTGTCTATAGCAATCAGCCCCAGCATTTT. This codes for CATQVWDRSVYSNQPQHF.

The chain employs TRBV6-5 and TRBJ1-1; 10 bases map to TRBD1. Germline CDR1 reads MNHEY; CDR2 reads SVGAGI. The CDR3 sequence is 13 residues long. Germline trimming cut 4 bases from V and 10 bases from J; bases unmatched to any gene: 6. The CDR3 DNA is TGTGCCAGCAGTTGGACGGGACAGGGGAGAGCTTTCTTT. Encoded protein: CASSWTGQGRAFF.

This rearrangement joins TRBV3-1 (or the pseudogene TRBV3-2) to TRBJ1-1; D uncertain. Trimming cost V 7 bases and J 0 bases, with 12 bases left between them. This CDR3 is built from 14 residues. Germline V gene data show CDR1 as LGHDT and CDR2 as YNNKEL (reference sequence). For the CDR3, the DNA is TGTGCCAGCACCAGAGGAGGGATGAACACTGAAGCTTTCTTT. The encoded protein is CASTRGGMNTEAFF.

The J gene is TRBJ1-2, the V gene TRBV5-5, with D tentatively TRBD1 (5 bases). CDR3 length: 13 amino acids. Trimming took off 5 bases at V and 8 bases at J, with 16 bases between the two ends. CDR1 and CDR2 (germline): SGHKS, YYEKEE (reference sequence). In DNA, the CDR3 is TGTGCCAGCAGTCCTAGGGGTCTTGAAGGCTACACCTTC. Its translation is CASSPRGLEGYTF.

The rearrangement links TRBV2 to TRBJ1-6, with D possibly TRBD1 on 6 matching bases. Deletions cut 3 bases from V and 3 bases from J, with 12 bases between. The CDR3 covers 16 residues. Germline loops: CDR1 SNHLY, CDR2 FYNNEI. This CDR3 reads CASSDWDNVYNSPLHF. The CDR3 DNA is TGTGCCAGCAGTGACTGGGACAACGTCTATAATTCACCCCTCCACTTT. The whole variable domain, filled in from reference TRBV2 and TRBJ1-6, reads EPEVTQTPSHQVTQMGQEVILRCVPISNHLYFYWYRQILGQKVEFLVSFYNNEISEKSEIFDDQFSVERPDGSNFTLKIRSTKLEDSAMYFCASSDWDNVYNSPLHFGNGTRLTVT.

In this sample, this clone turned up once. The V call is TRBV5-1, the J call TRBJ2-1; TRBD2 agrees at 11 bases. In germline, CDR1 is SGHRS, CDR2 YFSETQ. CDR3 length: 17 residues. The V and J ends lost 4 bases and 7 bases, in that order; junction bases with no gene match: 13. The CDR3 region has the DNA TGCGCCAGCAGCCTAGCCCCGATAGCGGGGGGGCTAAATGAGCAGTTCTTC. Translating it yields CASSLAPIAGGLNEQFF.

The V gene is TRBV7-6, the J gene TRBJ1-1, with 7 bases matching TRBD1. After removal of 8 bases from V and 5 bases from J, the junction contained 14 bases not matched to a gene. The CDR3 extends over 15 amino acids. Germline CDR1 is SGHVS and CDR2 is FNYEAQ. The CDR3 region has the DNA TGTGCCAGCTACACCTTGGGCAGGGGGATAACTGAAGCTTTCTTT. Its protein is CASYTLGRGITEAFF.

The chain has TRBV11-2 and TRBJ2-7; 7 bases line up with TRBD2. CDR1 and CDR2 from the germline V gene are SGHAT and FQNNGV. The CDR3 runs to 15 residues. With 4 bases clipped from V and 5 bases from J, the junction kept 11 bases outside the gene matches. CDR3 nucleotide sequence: TGTGCCAGCAGCTCGAGCGGGGCCCTATCCAACGAGCAGTACTTC. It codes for CASSSSGALSNEQYF.

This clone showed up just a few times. CDR3 sequence (DNA): TGTGCCTGGAGCGAAGTGGGGGCGCCGAATTCACCCCTCCACTTT. This gives the protein CAWSEVGAPNSPLHF. The chain employs TRBV30 and TRBJ1-6; maybe TRBD1 (6 bases). V was cut by 3 bases and J by 7 bases, with 16 bases left in between. Germline CDR1 GTSNPN, CDR2 SVGIG (reference sequence). The CDR3 totals 15 residues.

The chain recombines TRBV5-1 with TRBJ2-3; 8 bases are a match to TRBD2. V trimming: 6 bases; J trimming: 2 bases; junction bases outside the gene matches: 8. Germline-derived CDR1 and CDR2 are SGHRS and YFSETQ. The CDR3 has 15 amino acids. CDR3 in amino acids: CASKENSGITDTQYF. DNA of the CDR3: TGCGCCAGCAAGGAGAATAGCGGGATCACAGATACGCAGTATTTT.

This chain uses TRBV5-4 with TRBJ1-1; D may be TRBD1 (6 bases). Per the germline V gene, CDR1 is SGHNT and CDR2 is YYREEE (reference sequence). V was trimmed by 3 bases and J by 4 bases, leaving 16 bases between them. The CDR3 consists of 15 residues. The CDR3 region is CASSSSPQGSTEAFF. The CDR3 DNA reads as TGTGCCAGCAGCTCGTCACCTCAGGGGAGCACTGAAGCTTTCTTT.

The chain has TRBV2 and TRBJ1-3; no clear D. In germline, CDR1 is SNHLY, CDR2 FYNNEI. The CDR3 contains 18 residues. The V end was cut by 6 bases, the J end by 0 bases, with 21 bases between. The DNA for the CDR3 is TGTGCCAGCAGGGAACGGACTTCAGATTATTACTCTGGAAACACCATATATTTT. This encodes CASRERTSDYYSGNTIYF. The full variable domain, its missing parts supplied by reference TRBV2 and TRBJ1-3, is EPEVTQTPSHQVTQMGQEVILRCVPISNHLYFYWYRQILGQKVEFLVSFYNNEISEKSEIFDDQFSVERPDGSNFTLKIRSTKLEDSAMYFCASRERTSDYYSGNTIYFGEGSWLTVV.

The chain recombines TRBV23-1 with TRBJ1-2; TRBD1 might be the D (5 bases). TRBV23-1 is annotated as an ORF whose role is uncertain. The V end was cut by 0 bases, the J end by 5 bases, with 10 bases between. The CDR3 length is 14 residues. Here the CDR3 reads CASSQSFREYGYTF. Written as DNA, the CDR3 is TGCGCCAGCAGTCAATCGTTCAGGGAATATGGCTACACCTTC.